The clone carrying this TCR beta chain has only a few counts. As yet, its antigen is unknown. 5'RACE with 10-nucleotide random UMIs produced the cDNA. TCRdb independently ran MiXCR on the 5' RACE reads; one entry per CDR3 protein. The data contain around 35,000 distinct CDR3 sequences, about 1.6% of them singletons. The sample originates from a study of neurological immune-mediated disorders. Study-wide points: The highest TCR clonal expansion occurred in HTLV-1-associated myelopathy; multiple sclerosis fell below healthy controls.

This TCR derives from a woman between 25 and 40 years old with multiple sclerosis. Sequences were obtained from PBMCs.

CDR3 in DNA: TGTGCCAGCAGTGGGGGACAGGGGGCGACCTCCTACGAGCAGTACGTC. Protein product: CASSGGQGATSYEQYV. The chain joins TRBV2 to TRBJ2-7; TRBD1 matches at 12 bases. V lost 4 bases and J lost 0; bases outside the gene matches: 4. The CDR3 has 16 residues. Germline V gives CDR1 SNHLY, CDR2 FYNNEI.